This note documents a single TCR beta chain sequence. This clone was observed a handful of times. Its antigen remains undetermined. No much larger clone is present one base from it, and per-base qualities are unavailable. V drops 6 bases and J drops 3 bases, leaving 14 bases in between. CDR1 and CDR2 were assigned from the germline V gene as KGHSH and LQKENI. The CDR3, cysteine through phenylalanine, is 14 amino acids long. Only the CDR3 portion is preserved as DNA: 42 bases, with reading frame beginning at the first base. From each donor, a single peripheral blood sample of about 116 mL on average was drawn into heparinised tubes. A BD FACSAria II was used to sort naive, central memory, regulatory and stem cell-like memory CD4+ T cells with a panel that included CD45RO, CCR7, CD25, CD127, CD95 and CD27. Every sorted population had a purity above 95%. PBMCs were separated immediately by Lymphoprep density gradient centrifugation and were stained directly, without being cultured. To minimize batch effects, samples were stained and sorted in pairs, one healthy donor with one patient per experiment.

This specimen belongs to a study of beta chain features in type 1 diabetes (dated by TCRdb to 2016 to 2018). Study-level background: Patients and healthy donors did not differ in mean age, gender distribution, total cell number or subset yield. Across all samples, 107,917,701 sorted cells were examined, and cell number per subset correlated strongly with RNA yield. The study compared the TCRB repertoires of sorted circulating CD4+ T cell subsets in recently diagnosed type 1 diabetes patients with those in matched healthy donors. Regulatory and stem cell-like memory subsets were isolated from only 8 patients and about eight healthy donors, whereas naive and central memory subsets came from all 30 or so donors. Study-wide findings and limitations: Because cDNA was sequenced instead of genomic DNA, highly expressing activated cells could be over-represented, though the groups showed no difference in activation or CD3 levels. Naive, central memory and regulatory TCRB repertoires appeared more similar among patients than among healthy donors. Because small numbers of individuals were included in the HLA sub-analyses, any influence of HLA type on TCRB rearrangement was left unresolved. Shorter templates might have been favored by PCR, but patient and control samples were amplified and corrected together, so both groups would have been affected equally by any skew. Patients with type 1 diabetes made fewer insertions and deleted more nucleotides at VDJ recombination sites, implying thymic rearrangement abnormalities. In all four CD4+ subsets, TCRB CDR3 length was moderately but significantly shorter in type 1 diabetes patients.

The High Capacity cDNA Reverse Transcription Kit was used to reverse transcribe all of the isolated RNA, meaning that expressed TCRB transcripts were what got sequenced. Naive, central memory and regulatory T cell samples underwent deep immunoSEQ sequencing, averaging approximately 3.3 million total reads per sample. Sorted cells were lysed in RLT buffer, and RNA was extracted using DNase-treated RNeasy Micro or Mini kits according to cell number. To prevent cross-contamination, every cell subset was processed on its own, while patient and healthy donor samples were processed together. TCRB sequences were amplified from cDNA with the immunoSEQ multiplex PCR, producing 87-bp fragments spanning the CDR3 region. The amplicons were sequenced using the Illumina HiSeq platform. The original pipeline was this. PCR bias was corrected computationally using synthetic template baselines, and reads within Hamming distance 2 were collapsed, with unmergeable singletons discarded. Reads were aligned against IMGT to assign V, D and J genes, CDR3 length and insertions or deletions at six rearrangement sites. Clonotype counts were normalized to sorted cell number within each subset before computing true diversity and Gini coefficients with the tcR R package. The overlap coefficient, calculated on TCRB nucleotide sequences, was used to quantify repertoire sharing. Out-of-frame TCRB sequences from naive cells were analyzed as a proxy for the pre-selection repertoire. In its TCRdb copy, this immuneACCESS table keeps in-frame sequences only and misses some clones. Where compared with another copy, unresolved V genes explain less than half of these, and the others have no known cause. That table is the source of V, J and clone size, and D and trimming were worked out from the DNA. This sample gives about 660,000 clones in total; over 12% of them show up just once. The top ten hold around 0.04% of the sample.

The receptor chain draws on TRBV18 and TRBJ1-1; a tentative D match to TRBD1 spans 6 bases. Specimen: naive CD4+ T cells from blood. The sample's cell subset or site, from its label and the paper: true naive CD4+ T cells. The sequence came from a man in his late teens or twenties with type 1 diabetes. The DNA reads as follows: TGTGCCAGCTCTCCAGGGGCGCGGGACACTGAAGCTTTCTTT. Its amino acids are CASSPGARDTEAFF.